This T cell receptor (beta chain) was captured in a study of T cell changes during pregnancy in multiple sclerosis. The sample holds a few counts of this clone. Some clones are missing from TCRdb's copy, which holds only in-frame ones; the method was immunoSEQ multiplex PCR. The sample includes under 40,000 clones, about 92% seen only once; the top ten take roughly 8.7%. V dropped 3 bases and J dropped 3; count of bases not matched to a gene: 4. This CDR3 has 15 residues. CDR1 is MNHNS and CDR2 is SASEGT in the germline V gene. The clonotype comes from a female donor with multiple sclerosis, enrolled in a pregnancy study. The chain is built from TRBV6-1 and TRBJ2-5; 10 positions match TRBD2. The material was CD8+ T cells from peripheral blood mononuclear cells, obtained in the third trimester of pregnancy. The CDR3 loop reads CASSELAGEKETQYF. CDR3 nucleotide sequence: TGTGCCAGCAGTGAGCTAGCGGGGGAGAAAGAGACCCAGTACTTC.